A single sample is the source of the 20 T cell receptor beta chains below, sequenced in a study of blood T cells in healthy people across ages. For the second PCR, which ran for about 6 to 12 cycles, a sample-barcoded 5' primer and a J-beta primer mix were used. TCRdb independently ran MiXCR on the 5' RACE reads; one entry per CDR3 protein. The data hold some 550,000 distinct CDR3 sequences, with around half observed a single time. The sample taken for sequencing was blood. These receptor sequences come from a man aged 80 or over in good health.

A remark on this clonotype: The junction differs from germline at one of its ends, possibly a read error. The chain is built from TRBV3-1 and TRBJ1-1; the D is unclear. CDR1 and CDR2 from the germline V gene are LGHDT and YNNKEL (reference sequence). This CDR3 contains 14 residues. Written as DNA, the CDR3 is TGTGCCGGCAGCCAAGATAGTTGGTCCACTGAAGCTTTCTTT. It translates to CAGSQDSWSTEAFF. Combining the CDR3 with reference TRBV3-1 and TRBJ1-1 gives the whole variable domain DTAVSQTPKYLVTQMGNDKSIKCEQNLGHDTMYWYKQDSKKFLKIMFSYNNKELIINETVPNRFSPKSPDKAHLNLHINSLELGDSAVYFCAGSQDSWSTEAFFGQGTRLTVV.

This clonotype has a handful of counts. The rearrangement uses TRBV29-1 and TRBJ2-7; a weak D match, TRBD1 (5 bases). V was pared by 0 bases and J by 9 bases, with 9 bases between. CDR1 and CDR2 from the germline V gene are SQVTM and ANQGSEA. This CDR3 is 11 amino acids long. The CDR3, as DNA: TGCAGCGTTGAAGACAGGGCAGTGCAGTACTTC. It translates to CSVEDRAVQYF.

This clonotype was seen only a few times. The V and J genes are TRBV6-2 or TRBV6-3 and TRBJ2-1, with 12 bases lining up with TRBD2. Looked up from germline, CDR1 is MNHEY and CDR2 is SVGEGT. CDR3 length: 15 residues. The J segment lost 9 bases and the V segment lost 5 bases, leaving 8 bases of the junction unmatched. The CDR3 region is CASSRRTSGTGEQFF. The CDR3 DNA sequence: TGTGCCAGCAGTCGTAGGACTAGCGGGACGGGTGAGCAGTTCTTC.

The chain has TRBV6-6 and TRBJ2-1, with 11 bases that match TRBD2. The CDR3 length is 16 residues. Germline CDR1 reads MNHNY; CDR2 reads SVGAGI (reference sequence). Germline trimming cut 5 bases from V and 9 bases from J; bases unmatched to any gene: 12. The CDR3 here is CASSPRVAGGMSEQFF. The CDR3 region has the DNA TGTGCCAGCAGTCCTAGGGTAGCGGGAGGGATGAGTGAGCAGTTCTTC.

The V and J genes are TRBV29-1 and TRBJ2-3; D may be TRBD2 (5 bases). There are 13 residues in the CDR3. CDR1 is SQVTM and CDR2 is ANQGSEA in the germline V gene. CDR3 nucleotide sequence: TGCAGTTACGAGGGTGGCAGCACAGATACGCAGTATTTT. Its protein product is CSYEGGSTDTQYF.

This clonotype was seen repeatedly, ten times or more. This rearrangement joins TRBV6-5 to TRBJ2-1; 9 bases match TRBD2. V lost 6 bases to trimming and J lost 7 bases; unmatched junction nucleotides: 10. Germline V lookup: CDR1 MNHEY, CDR2 SVGAGI. The CDR3 has 15 amino acids. CDR3 coding DNA: TGTGCCAGCAGACGGTCTAGCGGGATGGGGAATGAGCAGTTCTTC. Its protein is CASRRSSGMGNEQFF.

This rearrangement joins TRBV5-6 to TRBJ1-2; D perhaps matches TRBD1 (5 bases). Germline values: CDR1 SGHDT, CDR2 YYEEEE. Trimming shortened V by 4 bases and J by 5 bases, and 18 bases separated the two germline ends. There are 15 residues in the CDR3. This CDR3 reads CASSAKQARLYGYTF. The CDR3 DNA sequence: TGTGCCAGCAGCGCAAAACAGGCCCGGTTGTATGGCTACACCTTC.

The V gene is TRBV7-2, the J gene TRBJ1-1; no clear D. The V and J ends lost 7 bases and 1 base respectively, with 10 bases between them. Germline V gives CDR1 SGHTA, CDR2 FQGNSA. The CDR3 has 13 amino acids. For the CDR3, the DNA is TGTGCCAGCAACTCCTCACAGAACACTGAAGCTTTCTTT. Translating gives CASNSSQNTEAFF.

The genes are TRBV10-3 and TRBJ2-6; 7 bases align to TRBD1. J gave up 2 bases and V 6 bases, and 4 bases lay outside the gene matches. The CDR3 covers 15 residues. CDR1 and CDR2 from the germline V gene are ENHRY and SYGVKD. CDR3 sequence reads: CAISPDRTGANVLTF. CDR3 nucleotides: TGTGCCATCAGCCCGGACAGGACTGGGGCCAACGTCCTGACTTTC.

Details on this clonotype: An end of the junction differs from the germline gene, which may be a read error. This rearrangement joins TRBV6-5 to TRBJ2-7; 8 bases agree with TRBD1. The CDR3 length is 15 residues. Germline CDR1 is MNHEY and CDR2 is SVGAGI. CDR3 amino acids: CACSYLGQGREIQYF. CDR3 DNA: TGTGCCTGCAGTTACCTTGGACAGGGAAGGGAGATCCAGTACTTC.

This chain uses TRBV20-1 with TRBJ2-1, with 8 bases lining up with TRBD2. Germline CDR1 is DFQATT and CDR2 is SNEGSKA (reference sequence). Unmatched junction bases numbered 7, after V lost 0 bases and J lost 9 bases. The CDR3 loop spans 14 amino acids. The CDR3 DNA reads TGCAGTGCTAGAGATTTCGGTCTAGCGGGTGAGCAGTTCTTC. Translated: CSARDFGLAGEQFF.

This clonotype appeared a few times. As DNA, the CDR3 is TGTGCCAGCAGCCGGGGACAGGTCTCTGGCTACACCTTC. This encodes CASSRGQVSGYTF. The V and J genes are TRBV2 and TRBJ1-2, with 8 nucleotides matching TRBD1. This CDR3 is 13 amino acids long. Germline V gene lookup returns CDR1 SNHLY and CDR2 FYNNEI. Trimming at V came to 6 bases and at J to 7 bases, leaving 7 bases not matched to a gene.

Ten or more counts support this clonotype. The chain employs TRBV2 and TRBJ2-3; 8 nucleotides agree with TRBD1. This CDR3 region has 15 residues. Germline-derived CDR1 and CDR2 are SNHLY and FYNNEI. After removal of 2 bases from V and 7 bases from J, the junction contained 8 bases not matched to a gene. This chain's CDR3 is CASSENAGGEYTQYF. CDR3 coding DNA: TGTGCCAGCAGTGAAAACGCAGGGGGCGAGTATACGCAGTATTTT.

To note about this clonotype: Being one base from a much bigger clone, this may be a read error. The chain carries TRBV29-1 and TRBJ2-1, with D perhaps TRBD2 (5 bases). The CDR3 spans 14 residues. Germline values: CDR1 SQVTM, CDR2 ANQGSEA. The CDR3 DNA follows: TGCAGCGTTGTAGCGAGCCTACGGAGAAATGAGCGGTTCTTC. It specifies CSVVASLRRNERFF.

This sequence joins TRBV20-1 and TRBJ1-5; the D is unclear. CDR3 length equals 16 residues. Germline loops: CDR1 DFQATT, CDR2 SNEGSKA (reference sequence). V shed 5 bases and J shed 0 bases, with 17 bases lying between them. The CDR3 region is CSAHARGNHSNQPQHF. The CDR3 nucleotides are TGCAGTGCTCACGCCCGGGGTAATCATAGCAATCAGCCCCAGCATTTT.

This clonotype came up many times. V gene TRBV6-6 combines with J gene TRBJ2-7; 15 bases map to TRBD2. This CDR3 is 15 amino acids long. Germline assignment: CDR1 MNHNY and CDR2 SVGAGI (reference sequence). CDR3 amino acids: CSSGTSGRSSYEQYF. DNA for the CDR3: TGTTCGTCCGGGACTAGCGGGAGGAGCTCCTACGAGCAGTACTTC.

The CDR3 nucleotides read TGTGCCAGCAGCTCGGGGGGCCCGCACGGTAACACCATATATTTT. Protein product: CASSSGGPHGNTIYF. This chain uses TRBV12-3 or TRBV12-4 with TRBJ1-3; tentatively, D is TRBD1 (6 bases). The CDR3 is 15 residues long. V lost 6 bases, J lost 7 bases, and 19 bases lay in between.

This clonotype was counted between two and nine times. The J gene is TRBJ1-1, the V gene TRBV9, with TRBD1 identical over 7 bases. With 3 bases clipped from V and 4 bases from J, the junction kept 3 bases outside the gene matches. CDR1 and CDR2 from the germline V gene are SGDLS and YYNGEE. The CDR3 sequence is 13 residues long. The CDR3 loop is CASSAYRGTEAFF. The CDR3 nucleotides read TGTGCCAGCAGCGCCTACAGGGGCACTGAAGCTTTCTTT. Drawing the rest from reference TRBV9 and TRBJ1-1, the complete variable domain is DSGVTQTPKHLITATGQRVTLRCSPRSGDLSVYWYQQSLDQGLQFLIQYYNGEERAKGNILERFSAQQFPDLHSELNLSSLELGDSALYFCASSAYRGTEAFFGQGTRLTVV.

V gene TRBV29-1 combines with J gene TRBJ1-2, with 12 nucleotides matching TRBD1. CDR1 is SQVTM, CDR2 ANQGSEA, per germline. The trim removed 4 bases at V and 8 bases at J, leaving 8 bases unmatched. The CDR3 is 14 residues long. CDR3 sequence: CSVAGDRGLEGYTF. CDR3 DNA sequence: TGCAGCGTTGCCGGGGACAGGGGGCTCGAAGGCTACACCTTC.

This sequence joins TRBV7-2 and TRBJ2-4, with D possibly being TRBD2 (6 bases). V was trimmed by 6 bases and J by 6 bases, leaving 12 bases between them. CDR1 and CDR2 from the germline V gene are SGHTA and FQGNSA. The CDR3 totals 13 residues. CDR3 sequence: CASRRDWLNIQYF. CDR3 bases: TGTGCCAGCAGGCGGGACTGGCTAAACATTCAGTACTTC.